Below, 31 T cell receptor beta chains from the same sample are listed, as sequenced in a study of T cells in Graves' hyperthyroidism and ophthalmopathy. Authors of the study amplified TCR beta CDR3 regions from RNA transcripts. HTBI primers drove first-round RT-PCR of the TCR CDR3. TCRdb passed the multiplex PCR reads through MiXCR, listing each CDR3 protein once. Altogether 500,000 to 600,000 distinct CDR3 sequences are present, about 20% being singletons, with the ten largest covering approximately 48%. The sequenced material came from blood. These receptors originate from a man aged 35 to 55 with Graves' ophthalmopathy.

The chain recombines TRBV7-2 with TRBJ2-2; 8 bases match TRBD2. The trim removed 2 bases at V and 0 bases at J, leaving 2 bases unmatched. The CDR3 loop spans 16 amino acids. Looked up from germline, CDR1 is SGHTA and CDR2 is FQGNSA. The CDR3 nucleotides are TGTGCCAGCAGCTTAAGGGGACTAGCGAACACCGGGGAGCTGTTTTTT. Translating gives CASSLRGLANTGELFF.

The rearrangement joins TRBV6-5 to TRBJ2-2; D is unresolved. The CDR3 is 14 residues long. Per germline, CDR1 MNHEY and CDR2 SVGAGI. V lost 0 bases and J 3 bases, leaving 5 bases between the germline ends. The CDR3 coding sequence is TGTGCCAGCAGTTACTCGTTCCACACCGGGGAGCTGTTTTTT. Its translation is CASSYSFHTGELFF.

CDR3 sequence: CASSAGLENYNEQFF. In DNA form, the CDR3 reads TGTGCCAGCAGCGCAGGACTAGAAAACTACAATGAGCAGTTCTTC. The chain couples TRBV9 to TRBJ2-1; 7 bases align to TRBD2. The CDR3 runs 15 residues. The V and J ends lost 3 bases and 3 bases, in that order; junction bases with no gene match: 6. CDR1 SGDLS and CDR2 YYNGEE come from the germline V gene.

This clonotype turned up a few times. The rearrangement uses TRBV7-9 and TRBJ1-2, with a tentative D call TRBD1 (5 bases). V was shortened by 5 bases and J by 4 bases, with 17 bases between the two germline ends. The CDR3 spans 15 residues. Looked up from germline, CDR1 is SEHNR and CDR2 is FQNEAQ (reference sequence). The CDR3: CASSRGPQGSYGYTF. Here the CDR3 DNA reads TGTGCCAGCAGCCGGGGCCCCCAGGGTTCCTATGGCTACACCTTC.

In this sample, this clonotype turned up many times. The chain combines TRBV2 with TRBJ2-3; the D gene could be TRBD1 or TRBD2 (5 bases each). The ends were cut back, 7 bases at V and 1 base at J, with 15 bases in the middle. CDR3 length equals 15 residues. Germline assignment: CDR1 SNHLY and CDR2 FYNNEI. The CDR3 DNA follows: TGTGCCAGCAAGCAGGGCTGGGGAGGCACAGATACGCAGTATTTT. This gives the protein CASKQGWGGTDTQYF. The variable domain in full, completed from reference TRBV2 and TRBJ2-3, reads EPEVTQTPSHQVTQMGQEVILRCVPISNHLYFYWYRQILGQKVEFLVSFYNNEISEKSEIFDDQFSVERPDGSNFTLKIRSTKLEDSAMYFCASKQGWGGTDTQYFGPGTRLTVL.

The sample holds many counts of this clonotype. The chain carries TRBV4-1 and TRBJ1-1; D remains unclear. The CDR3 contains 15 residues. The germline gives CDR1 MGHRA, CDR2 YSYEKL. V lost 0 bases and J lost 0, with 8 bases in between. Here the CDR3 reads CASSQDQDLNTEAFF. For the CDR3, the DNA is TGCGCCAGCAGCCAAGATCAGGACCTGAACACTGAAGCTTTCTTT.

In this sample, this clonotype turned up a few times. V is TRBV6-1 and J is TRBJ2-3; the D gene is possibly TRBD1 (6 bases). The germline V gene encodes CDR1 MNHNS and CDR2 SASEGT. Trimming shortened V by 5 bases and J by 4 bases, and 13 bases separated the two germline ends. The CDR3 runs to 14 residues. The DNA for the CDR3 is TGTGCCAGCAGTAAACCGGACAGCGCAGATACGCAGTATTTT. Protein product: CASSKPDSADTQYF.

Ten or more counts support this clonotype. The rearrangement joins TRBV12-3 or TRBV12-4 to TRBJ2-1; D not certain. Trimming pared 7 bases from V and 0 bases from J, leaving 10 bases between. CDR3 length: 14 amino acids. The CDR3 loop reads CASKAGNSYNEQFF. In DNA form, the CDR3 reads TGTGCCAGCAAGGCTGGGAACTCCTACAATGAGCAGTTCTTC.

In this sample, this clonotype turned up many times. The chain combines TRBV6-1 with TRBJ1-5; TRBD1 matches 7 bases. This CDR3 has 16 amino acids. V lost 2 bases and J lost 4; bases outside the gene matches: 8. Germline V lookup: CDR1 MNHNS, CDR2 SASEGT. Here the CDR3 reads CASSEYLGTANQPQHF. The CDR3 DNA reads as TGTGCCAGCAGTGAATATTTAGGGACAGCGAATCAGCCCCAGCATTTT.

The table lists this clonotype with a few counts. The chain uses TRBV6-5 and TRBJ1-2, with 9 bases lining up with TRBD1. CDR1 is MNHEY, CDR2 SVGAGI, per germline. V lost 5 bases, J lost 8 bases, and 12 bases stayed unmatched. The CDR3 is made up of 15 amino acids. The CDR3, as DNA: TGTGCCAGCAGTACTCCTGGACAGGGGACGGGAGGCTACACCTTC. Protein sequence: CASSTPGQGTGGYTF.

The J gene is TRBJ1-1, the V gene TRBV12-3 or TRBV12-4; D perhaps matches TRBD1 (6 bases). Deletions cut 3 bases from V and 8 bases from J, with 13 bases between. The CDR3 is 13 amino acids. CDR3 DNA sequence: TGTGCCAGCAGTTTGGTGGGGGCCGGAGAAGCTTTCTTT. Its translation: CASSLVGAGEAFF.

The chain is built from TRBV20-1 and TRBJ2-2; TRBD2 matches at 9 bases. The germline V gene encodes CDR1 DFQATT and CDR2 SNEGSKA (reference sequence). The CDR3 is 15 residues long. V was clipped by 1 base and J by 3 bases; unmatched bases: 3. The CDR3 spells CSARGGGRDTGELFF. CDR3 nucleotides: TGCAGTGCTAGAGGTGGCGGGAGGGACACCGGGGAGCTGTTTTTT.

Ten or more counts support this clonotype. The V gene is TRBV7-3, the J gene TRBJ2-5; D remains ambiguous. CDR3 size: 13 residues. Trimming left V 1 base short and J 1 base short, with 4 bases between. Germline CDR1 and CDR2: SGHTA and FQGTGA. CDR3 DNA: TGTGCCAGCAGCTTAATGGTCCAAGAGACCCAGTACTTC. As protein: CASSLMVQETQYF. Supplemented by reference TRBV7-3 and TRBJ2-5, the full variable domain reads GAGVSQTPSNKVTEKGKYVELRCDPISGHTALYWYRQSLGQGPEFLIYFQGTGAADDSGLPNDRFFAVRPEGSVSTLKIQRTERGDSAVYLCASSLMVQETQYFGPGTRLLVL.

This clonotype was detected a few times. The DNA for the CDR3 is TGTGCCTGGAGTGTAAACCCCCCACAGGGTAAGGGGGAGACCCAGTACTTC. Translating gives CAWSVNPPQGKGETQYF. V is TRBV30 and J is TRBJ2-5; D possibly corresponds to TRBD1 (6 bases). The V end was cut by 0 bases, the J end by 5 bases, with 22 bases between. CDR3 length equals 17 residues. Germline V CDR1 and CDR2: GTSNPN, SVGIG (reference sequence).

The rearrangement joins TRBV12-3 or TRBV12-4 to TRBJ2-3; D might be TRBD1 (6 bases). The CDR3 runs to 15 residues. V dropped 0 bases and J dropped 2 bases, with 9 bases sitting between them. CDR3 sequence reads: CASSLAGAPTDTQYF. DNA for the CDR3: TGTGCCAGCAGTTTAGCGGGGGCTCCCACAGATACGCAGTATTTT.

This clonotype was detected many times. The V and J genes are TRBV27 and TRBJ1-2; weak D call: TRBD1 (5 bases). Trimming took off 6 bases at V and 3 bases at J, with 8 bases between the two ends. Germline V gives CDR1 MNHEY, CDR2 SMNVEV (reference sequence). The CDR3 consists of 12 residues. Written as DNA, the CDR3 is TGTGCCAGCAGCGGGGCCTACTATGGCTACACCTTC. Translated: CASSGAYYGYTF.

There are many counts of this clonotype. This sequence joins TRBV6-5 and TRBJ1-2; D remains unclear. Germline V gives CDR1 MNHEY, CDR2 SVGAGI. CDR3 size: 16 residues. V lost 2 bases to trimming and J lost 8 bases, with 21 bases between them. CDR3 bases: TGTGCCAGCAGTTACACATCGGGGATACCCAGAGGGGGCTACACCTTC. Translated: CASSYTSGIPRGGYTF.

Regarding this clonotype: It may be a read error: a sequence one base away is much more abundant. CDR3 residues: CATSSDRVNEQFF. Written as DNA, the CDR3 is TGTGCCACCAGTTCCGACAGGGTCAATGAGCAGTTCTTC. The V call is TRBV24-1, the J call TRBJ2-1; TRBD1 agrees at 7 bases. Germline trimming cut 6 bases from V and 6 bases from J; bases unmatched to any gene: 4. CDR1 and CDR2 from the germline V gene are KGHDR and SFDVKD. CDR3 length: 13 amino acids.

At least ten counts were recorded for this clonotype. This sequence joins TRBV30 and TRBJ2-2; 11 positions match TRBD2. The junction had 3 bases not matched to a gene; V was cut back by 3 bases and J by 6 bases. Germline V gene sequence: CDR1 GTSNPN, CDR2 SVGIG (reference sequence). The CDR3 runs 14 residues. CDR3 bases: TGTGCCTGGAGCCCACTAGCGGGAGCCGGGGAGCTGTTTTTT. Translation: CAWSPLAGAGELFF.

The chain joins TRBV2 to TRBJ2-5; TRBD1 or TRBD2 may be the D gene (6 bases each). V lost 6 bases to trimming and J lost 7 bases, with 9 bases between them. The CDR3 has 11 residues. Looked up from germline, CDR1 is SNHLY and CDR2 is FYNNEI. The CDR3 sequence: CASSPGATQYF. For the CDR3, the DNA is TGTGCCAGCAGCCCGGGGGCGACCCAGTACTTC. Full variable domain (rest looked up from reference TRBV2 and TRBJ2-5): EPEVTQTPSHQVTQMGQEVILRCVPISNHLYFYWYRQILGQKVEFLVSFYNNEISEKSEIFDDQFSVERPDGSNFTLKIRSTKLEDSAMYFCASSPGATQYFGPGTRLLVL.

This clonotype showed up just a few times. The rearrangement joins TRBV20-1 to TRBJ2-3, with 14 bases aligning to TRBD2. Germline V lookup: CDR1 DFQATT, CDR2 SNEGSKA (reference sequence). The CDR3 extends over 17 amino acids. V lost 4 bases and J lost 3; bases outside the gene matches: 9. CDR3 DNA: TGCAGTGCTACCAGTGGGTGGACTAGCGGGAGGACAGATACGCAGTATTTT. It specifies CSATSGWTSGRTDTQYF.

A remark on this clonotype: This may be a read error: a much more frequent sequence differs by one nucleotide. This chain links TRBV11-1 with TRBJ2-5, with a tentative D call TRBD1 (6 bases). V lost 3 bases, J lost 4 bases, and 12 bases lay in between. The length of the CDR3 is 14 residues. Germline CDR1 reads SGHAT; CDR2 reads FQDESV (reference sequence). CDR3 sequence: CASSLGTIRETQYF. In DNA form, the CDR3 reads TGTGCCAGCAGCTTGGGGACAATCCGAGAGACCCAGTACTTC. Full variable domain (rest looked up from reference TRBV11-1 and TRBJ2-5): EAEVAQSPRYKITEKSQAVAFWCDPISGHATLYWYRQILGQGPELLVQFQDESVVDDSQLPKDRFSAERLKGVDSTLKIQPAELGDSAMYLCASSLGTIRETQYFGPGTRLLVL.

This clonotype was recorded many times. The gene calls are TRBV28 and TRBJ1-1; tentative D call: TRBD1 (6 bases). V was shortened by 3 bases and J by 0 bases, with 14 bases between the two germline ends. In germline, CDR1 is MDHEN, CDR2 SYDVKM. The CDR3 has 16 amino acids. The CDR3 here is CASSFTRGPMNTEAFF. CDR3 DNA sequence: TGTGCCAGCAGTTTCACCAGGGGCCCCATGAACACTGAAGCTTTCTTT.

This clonotype was observed many times. This chain joins TRBV6-1 and TRBJ2-5, with 12 bases identical to TRBD1. This CDR3 is built from 16 residues. CDR1 is MNHNS and CDR2 is SASEGT in the germline V gene. V shed 3 bases, J shed 5 bases, and the junction held 7 bases outside the gene matches. CDR3 bases: TGTGCCAGCAGTGATCTCCGGGACAGGGGGCCGGAGACCCAGTACTTC. It codes for CASSDLRDRGPETQYF.

The rearrangement joins TRBV5-1 to TRBJ2-3; the D gene is possibly TRBD1 (6 bases). Germline loops: CDR1 SGHRS, CDR2 YFSETQ. V lost 7 bases and J 2 bases, leaving 14 bases between the germline ends. This CDR3 has 14 amino acids. The CDR3 region is CASGLGQTTDTQYF. CDR3 coding DNA: TGCGCCAGCGGCCTTGGACAGACCACAGATACGCAGTATTTT.

The V and J genes are TRBV20-1 and TRBJ2-7; 7 bases map to TRBD2. The CDR3 covers 13 residues. The V gene's germline CDR1 is DFQATT and CDR2 SNEGSKA (reference sequence). V shed 6 bases, J shed 0 bases, and the junction held 5 bases outside the gene matches. The CDR3 region is CSAPLAHSYEQYF. The DNA for the CDR3 is TGCAGTGCACCACTAGCGCACTCCTACGAGCAGTACTTC.

This clonotype was observed a handful of times. Here the CDR3 DNA reads TGCAGTGCGCGGGACAGGGGGGGGGCTAGTCAGCCCCAGCATTTT. Translated, it gives CSARDRGGASQPQHF. The gene calls are TRBV20-1 and TRBJ1-5; 11 positions match TRBD1. Looked up from germline, CDR1 is DFQATT and CDR2 is SNEGSKA (reference sequence). Trimming cost V 6 bases and J 6 bases; bases outside gene matches: 10. The CDR3 totals 15 residues.

The CDR3 DNA is TGTGCCAGCAGCCCAGCGTCCGGGGGTTATAATTCACCCCTCCACTTT. This gives the protein CASSPASGGYNSPLHF. The V call is TRBV7-2, the J call TRBJ1-6; D is perhaps TRBD1 (5 bases). CDR3 length: 16 amino acids. Trimming shortened V by 5 bases and J by 4 bases, and 15 bases separated the two germline ends. Germline loops: CDR1 SGHTA, CDR2 FQGNSA.

The rearrangement uses TRBV4-1 and TRBJ2-7; no reliable D call. From germline, CDR1 is MGHRA and CDR2 YSYEKL. The CDR3 is made up of 13 amino acids. Trimming shortened V by 1 base and J by 3 bases, and 7 bases separated the two germline ends. The CDR3 nucleotides are TGCGCCAGCAGCCAAGGGTTGGGCTACGAGCAGTACTTC. Translated, it gives CASSQGLGYEQYF.

V usage is TRBV20-1 and J usage is TRBJ2-5; tentatively, D is TRBD1 (5 bases). The CDR3 covers 16 residues. Germline V gene data show CDR1 as DFQATT and CDR2 as SNEGSKA (reference sequence). Trimming removed 5 bases from V and 3 bases from J, with 22 bases in between. CDR3 DNA: TGCAGTGCTGGCCCCTGGGGCCAGGTTTTGGAAGAGACCCAGTACTTC. The encoded protein is CSAGPWGQVLEETQYF.

This clonotype was observed at least ten times. The chain combines TRBV27 with TRBJ2-7; 11 bases agree with TRBD1. The ends lost 7 bases at V and 4 bases at J; junction bases unmatched: 3. Germline V gene data show CDR1 as MNHEY and CDR2 as SMNVEV (reference sequence). The CDR3 has 13 amino acids. The CDR3 reads CASMGQGEYEQYF. In DNA form, the CDR3 reads TGTGCCAGCATGGGACAGGGGGAATACGAGCAGTACTTC.